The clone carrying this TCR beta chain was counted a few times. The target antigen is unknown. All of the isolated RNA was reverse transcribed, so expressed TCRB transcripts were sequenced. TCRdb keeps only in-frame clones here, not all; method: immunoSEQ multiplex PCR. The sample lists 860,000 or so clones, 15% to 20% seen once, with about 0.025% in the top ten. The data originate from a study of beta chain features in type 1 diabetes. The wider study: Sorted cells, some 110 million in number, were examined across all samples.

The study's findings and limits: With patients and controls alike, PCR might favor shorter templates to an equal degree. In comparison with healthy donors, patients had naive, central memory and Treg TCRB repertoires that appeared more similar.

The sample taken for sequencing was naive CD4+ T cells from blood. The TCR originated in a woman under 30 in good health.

In DNA form, the CDR3 reads TGTGCCAGCAGTTTTAACCAGAGAAACTATGGCTACACCTTC. Translated: CASSFNQRNYGYTF. The chain combines TRBV28 with TRBJ1-2; D gene uncertain. The CDR3 has 14 amino acids. V was trimmed by 3 bases and J by 2 bases, leaving 10 bases between them. Germline CDR1 and CDR2: MDHEN and SYDVKM.